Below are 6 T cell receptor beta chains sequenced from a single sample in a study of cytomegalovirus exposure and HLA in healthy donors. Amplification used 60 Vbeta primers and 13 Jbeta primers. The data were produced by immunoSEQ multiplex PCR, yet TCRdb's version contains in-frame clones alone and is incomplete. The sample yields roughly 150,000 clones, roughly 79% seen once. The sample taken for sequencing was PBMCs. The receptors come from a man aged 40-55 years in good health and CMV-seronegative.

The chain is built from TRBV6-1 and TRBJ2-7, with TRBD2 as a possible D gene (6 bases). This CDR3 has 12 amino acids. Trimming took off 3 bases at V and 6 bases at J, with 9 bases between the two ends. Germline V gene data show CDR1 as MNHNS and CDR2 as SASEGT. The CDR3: CASSEGGGEQYV. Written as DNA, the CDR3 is TGTGCCAGCAGTGAGGGGGGTGGCGAGCAGTACGTC.

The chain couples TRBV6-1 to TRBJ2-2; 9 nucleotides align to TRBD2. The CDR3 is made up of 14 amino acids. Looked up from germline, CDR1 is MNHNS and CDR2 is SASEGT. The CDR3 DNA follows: TGTGCTTTGACTAGCGGAACGAACACCGGGGAGCTGTTTTTT. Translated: CALTSGTNTGELFF.

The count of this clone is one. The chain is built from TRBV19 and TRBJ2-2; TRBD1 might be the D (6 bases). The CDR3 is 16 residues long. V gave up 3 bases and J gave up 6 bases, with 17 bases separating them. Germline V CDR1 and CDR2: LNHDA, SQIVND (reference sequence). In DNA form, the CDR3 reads TGTGCCAGTAGTATGACCTATACAGGGTTAGCCGGGGAGCTGTTTTTT. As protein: CASSMTYTGLAGELFF.

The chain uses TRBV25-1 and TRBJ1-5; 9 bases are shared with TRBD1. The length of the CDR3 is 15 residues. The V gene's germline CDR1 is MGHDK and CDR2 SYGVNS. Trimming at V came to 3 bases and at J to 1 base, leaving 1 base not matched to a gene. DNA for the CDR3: TGTGCCAGCAGTGACGGGACAGGGAGCAATCAGCCCCAGCATTTT. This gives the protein CASSDGTGSNQPQHF.

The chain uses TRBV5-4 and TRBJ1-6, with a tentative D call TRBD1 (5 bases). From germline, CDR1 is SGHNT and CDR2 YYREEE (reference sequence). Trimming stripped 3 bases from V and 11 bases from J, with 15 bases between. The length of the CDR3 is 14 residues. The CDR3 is CASSWRGRGAPLHF. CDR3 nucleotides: TGTGCCAGCAGCTGGAGAGGTCGGGGGGCACCCCTCCACTTT. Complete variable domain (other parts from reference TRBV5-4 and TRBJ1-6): ETGVTQSPTHLIKTRGQQVTLRCSSQSGHNTVSWYQQALGQGPQFIFQYYREEENGRGNFPPRFSGLQFPNYSSELNVNALELDDSALYLCASSWRGRGAPLHFGNGTRLTVT.

In DNA form, the CDR3 reads TGCAGTGCTAGAAACACCTACGAGCAGTACTTC. Its translation is CSARNTYEQYF. The chain links TRBV20-1 to TRBJ2-7, with no clear D. This CDR3 has 11 residues. Germline CDR1 reads DFQATT; CDR2 reads SNEGSKA (reference sequence). Trimming shortened V by 2 bases and J by 2 bases, and 4 bases separated the two germline ends.